This TCR beta chain was captured by sequencing in a study of blood T cell repertoires in COVID-19. Across the whole study: Whether acute or convalescent, the COVID-19 samples came from the United States, Italy and Spain. Nucleic acid was either cDNA or gDNA, and it came from T cells, B-cell-depleted T cells, or PBMCs.

Only in-frame clones appear in the TCRdb table, and some are missing; sequencing was by immunoSEQ multiplex PCR. The sample includes about 95,000 clones, 84% of them seen just once. The sample holds one count of this clone. V lost 4 bases and J lost 0; bases outside the gene matches: 7. The CDR3 contains 16 residues. CDR1 and CDR2 from the germline V gene are SGHRS and YFSETQ. The chain carries TRBV5-1 and TRBJ1-1; 9 positions agree with TRBD1. Sequencing input: peripheral blood. The source is a human donor in a cohort sampled during active COVID-19. DNA of the CDR3: TGCGCCAGCAGCCCCAGGACAGGGGTCGTGAACACTGAAGCTTTCTTT. Encoded protein: CASSPRTGVVNTEAFF.